This T cell receptor beta chain was identified in a study of blood T cell repertoires in COVID-19. Study overall: Some COVID-19 samples were acute and others convalescent; all came from the United States, Italy and Spain. From T cells, B-cell-depleted T cells, or PBMCs came the material, which was cDNA or gDNA.

Trimming removed 3 bases from V and 0 bases from J; junction bases left unmatched: 1. Germline loops: CDR1 LGHNA, CDR2 YNFKEQ. This CDR3 spans 14 amino acids. Source study methods: Nucleated cell counts were estimated from reference gene primer amplification. The repertoire was sequenced with immunoSEQ multiplex PCR; TCRdb's copy has only in-frame clones and lacks some. The V and J calls and the clone size are those of that table, but D and trimming were determined from the DNA. Here the sample spans approximately 250,000 clones, approximately 89% being singletons. This clone appeared a few times. This sequence was found in a middle-aged man with active or convalescent COVID-19. Sequencing used peripheral blood. The J gene is TRBJ1-1, the V gene TRBV4-2; 7 bases map to TRBD1. The DNA of the CDR3 is TGTGCCAGCAGCCAGGGACAGATGAACACTGAAGCTTTCTTT. Its translation: CASSQGQMNTEAFF.